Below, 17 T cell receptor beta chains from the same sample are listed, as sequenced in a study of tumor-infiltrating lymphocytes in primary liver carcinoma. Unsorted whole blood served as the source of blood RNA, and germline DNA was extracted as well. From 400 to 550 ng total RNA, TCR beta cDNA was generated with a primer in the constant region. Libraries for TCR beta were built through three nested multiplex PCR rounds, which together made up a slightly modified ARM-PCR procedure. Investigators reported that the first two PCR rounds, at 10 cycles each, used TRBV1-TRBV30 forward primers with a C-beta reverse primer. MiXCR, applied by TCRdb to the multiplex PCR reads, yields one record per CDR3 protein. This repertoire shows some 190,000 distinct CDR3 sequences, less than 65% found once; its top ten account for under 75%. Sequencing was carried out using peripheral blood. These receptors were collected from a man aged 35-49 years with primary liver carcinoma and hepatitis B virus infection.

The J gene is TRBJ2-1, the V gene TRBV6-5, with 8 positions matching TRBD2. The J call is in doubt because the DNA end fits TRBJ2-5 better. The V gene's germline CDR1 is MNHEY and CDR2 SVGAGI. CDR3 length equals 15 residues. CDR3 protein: CASSYSTGGEETQYF. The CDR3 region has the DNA TGTGCCAGCAGTTACTCGACGGGGGGGGAAGAGACCCAGTACTTC.

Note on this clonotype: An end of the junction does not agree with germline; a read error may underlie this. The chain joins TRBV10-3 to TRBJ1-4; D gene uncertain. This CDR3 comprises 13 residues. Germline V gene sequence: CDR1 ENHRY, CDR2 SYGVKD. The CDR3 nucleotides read TGTGCCATCAGTGATAACGAGGATGATAAACTGTTTTTT. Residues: CAISDNEDDKLFF.

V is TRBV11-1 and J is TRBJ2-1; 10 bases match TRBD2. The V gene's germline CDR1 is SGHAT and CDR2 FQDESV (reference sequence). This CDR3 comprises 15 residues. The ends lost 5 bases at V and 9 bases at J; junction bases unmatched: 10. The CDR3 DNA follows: TGTGCCAGCAGCCTAGGGCTAGCGGGAGTTTGTGAGCAGTTCTTC. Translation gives CASSLGLAGVCEQFF.

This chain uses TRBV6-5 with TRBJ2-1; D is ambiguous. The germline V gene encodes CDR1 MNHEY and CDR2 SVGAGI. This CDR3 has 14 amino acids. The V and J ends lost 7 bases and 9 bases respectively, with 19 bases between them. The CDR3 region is CASTPRLLGSEQFF. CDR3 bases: TGTGCCAGCACCCCCAGGCTCCTAGGAAGTGAGCAGTTCTTC.

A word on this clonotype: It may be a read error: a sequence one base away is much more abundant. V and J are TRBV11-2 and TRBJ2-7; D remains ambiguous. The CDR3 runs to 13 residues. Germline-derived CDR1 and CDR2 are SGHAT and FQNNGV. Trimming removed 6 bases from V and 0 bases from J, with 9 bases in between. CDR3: CASSRPLSYEQYF. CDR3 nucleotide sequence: TGTGCCAGCAGTCGACCTCTCTCCTACGAGCAGTACTTC.

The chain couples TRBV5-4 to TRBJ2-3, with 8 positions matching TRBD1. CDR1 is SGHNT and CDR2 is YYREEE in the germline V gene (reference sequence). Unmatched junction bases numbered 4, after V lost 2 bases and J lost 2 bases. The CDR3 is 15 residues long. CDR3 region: CASSFGQGLTDTQYF. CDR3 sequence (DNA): TGTGCCAGCAGCTTCGGACAGGGCCTCACAGATACGCAGTATTTT. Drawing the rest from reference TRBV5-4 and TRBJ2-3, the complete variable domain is ETGVTQSPTHLIKTRGQQVTLRCSSQSGHNTVSWYQQALGQGPQFIFQYYREEENGRGNFPPRFSGLQFPNYSSELNVNALELDDSALYLCASSFGQGLTDTQYFGPGTRLTVL.

CDR3 nucleotide sequence: TGTGCCAGCAGTGAGGGGGCTAGCGGGGGAGATACGCAGTATTTT. Translation: CASSEGASGGDTQYF. The V gene is TRBV6-4, the J gene TRBJ2-3, with 10 bases lining up with TRBD2. CDR1 is MRHNA and CDR2 is SNTAGT in the germline V gene. The CDR3 sequence is 15 residues long. Losses at the gene ends were 3 bases for V and 5 bases for J; bases not matched to a gene: 5.

The CDR3 region is CASSQVRTRTSYYNEQFF. The CDR3 nucleotides read TGCGCCAGCAGCCAAGTTCGAACAAGGACTAGCTACTACAATGAGCAGTTCTTC. J is TRBJ2-1 and V is TRBV4-1; 8 bases line up with TRBD2. V was pared by 1 base and J by 3 bases, with 11 bases of the junction left unmatched. The CDR3 spans 18 residues. Germline V gene data show CDR1 as MGHRA and CDR2 as YSYEKL.

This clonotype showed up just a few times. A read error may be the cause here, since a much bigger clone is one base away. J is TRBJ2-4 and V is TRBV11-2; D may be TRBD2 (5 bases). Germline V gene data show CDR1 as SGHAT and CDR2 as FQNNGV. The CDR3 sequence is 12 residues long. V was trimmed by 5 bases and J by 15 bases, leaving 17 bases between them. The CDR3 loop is CASSQRGLNLYF. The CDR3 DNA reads TGTGCCAGCAGCCAACGGGGTTTGAACTTGTACTTC.

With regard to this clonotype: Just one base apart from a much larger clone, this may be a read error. The CDR3 reads CASSLVGAENTIYF. Written as DNA, the CDR3 is TGTGCCAGCAGCTTAGTGGGGGCCGAAAACACCATATATTTT. The V and J genes are TRBV11-2 and TRBJ1-3; D may be TRBD1 (6 bases). Germline V lookup: CDR1 SGHAT, CDR2 FQNNGV. This CDR3 is built from 14 residues. Trimming took 1 base from V and 6 from J, leaving 10 bases between them.

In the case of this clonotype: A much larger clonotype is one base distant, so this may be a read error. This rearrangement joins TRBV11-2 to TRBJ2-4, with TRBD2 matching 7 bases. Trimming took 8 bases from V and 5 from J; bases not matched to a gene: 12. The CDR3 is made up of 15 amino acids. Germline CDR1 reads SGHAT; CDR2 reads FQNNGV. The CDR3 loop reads CASAKLGGTQNIQYF. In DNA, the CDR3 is TGTGCCAGCGCTAAGTTGGGGGGGACCCAAAACATTCAGTACTTC.

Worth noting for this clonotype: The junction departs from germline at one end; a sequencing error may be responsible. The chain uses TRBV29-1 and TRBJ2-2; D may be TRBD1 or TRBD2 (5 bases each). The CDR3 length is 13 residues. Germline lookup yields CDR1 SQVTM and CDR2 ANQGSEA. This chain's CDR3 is CSVGTVMTGEQSF. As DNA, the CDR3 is TGCAGCGTCGGGACGGTGATGACCGGGGAGCAGTCTTTT.

Here the CDR3 reads CASSLGRPENEQFF. The CDR3, as DNA: TGTGCCAGCAGTCTGGGAAGGCCGGAGAATGAGCAGTTCTTC. The chain joins TRBV12-3 or TRBV12-4 to TRBJ2-1; D is unclear. Trimming cost V 5 bases and J 7 bases, with 15 bases left between them. This CDR3 spans 14 amino acids.

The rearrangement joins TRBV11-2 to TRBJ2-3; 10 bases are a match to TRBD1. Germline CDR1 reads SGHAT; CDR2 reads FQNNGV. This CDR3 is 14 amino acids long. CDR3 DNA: TGTGTCAACAGTTATGGACAGGGGGTCCTTACGCAGTATTTT. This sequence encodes CVNSYGQGVLTQYF.

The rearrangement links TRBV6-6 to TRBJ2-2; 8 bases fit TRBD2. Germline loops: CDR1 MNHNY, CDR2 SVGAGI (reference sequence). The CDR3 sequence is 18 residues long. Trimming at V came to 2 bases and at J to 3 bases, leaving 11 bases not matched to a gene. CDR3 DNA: TGTGCCAGCAGTTACCCAAGCTCGGGACTAGGGGACACCGGGGAGCTGTTTTTT. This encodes CASSYPSSGLGDTGELFF.

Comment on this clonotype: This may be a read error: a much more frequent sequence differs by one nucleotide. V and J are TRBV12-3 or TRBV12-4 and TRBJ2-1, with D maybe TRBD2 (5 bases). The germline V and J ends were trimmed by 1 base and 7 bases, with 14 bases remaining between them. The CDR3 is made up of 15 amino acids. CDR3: CASSLDATRENEQFF. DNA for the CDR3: TGTGCCAGCAGTTTAGACGCGACCCGGGAAAATGAGCAGTTCTTC.

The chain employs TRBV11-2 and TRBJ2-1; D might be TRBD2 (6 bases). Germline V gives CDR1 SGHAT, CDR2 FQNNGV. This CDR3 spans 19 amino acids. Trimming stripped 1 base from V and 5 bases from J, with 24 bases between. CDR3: CASSLGAGSTSKSNNEQFF. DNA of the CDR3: TGTGCCAGCAGCTTAGGGGCGGGGTCTACCTCAAAGTCCAACAATGAGCAGTTCTTC.